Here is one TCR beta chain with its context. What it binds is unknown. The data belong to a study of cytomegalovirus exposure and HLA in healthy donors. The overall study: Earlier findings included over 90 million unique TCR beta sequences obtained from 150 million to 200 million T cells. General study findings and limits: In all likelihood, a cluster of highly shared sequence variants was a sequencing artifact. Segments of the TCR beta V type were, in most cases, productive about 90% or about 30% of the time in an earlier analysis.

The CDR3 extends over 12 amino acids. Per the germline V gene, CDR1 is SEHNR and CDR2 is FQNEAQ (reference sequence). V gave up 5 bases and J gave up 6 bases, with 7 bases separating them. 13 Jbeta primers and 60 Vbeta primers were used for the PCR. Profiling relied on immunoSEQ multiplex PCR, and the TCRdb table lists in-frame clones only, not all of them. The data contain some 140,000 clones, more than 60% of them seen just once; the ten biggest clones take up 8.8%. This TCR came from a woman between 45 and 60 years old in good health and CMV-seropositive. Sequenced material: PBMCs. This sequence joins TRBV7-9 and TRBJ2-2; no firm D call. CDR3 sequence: CASSREAGELFF. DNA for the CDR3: TGTGCCAGCAGCCGAGAAGCCGGGGAGCTGTTTTTT.